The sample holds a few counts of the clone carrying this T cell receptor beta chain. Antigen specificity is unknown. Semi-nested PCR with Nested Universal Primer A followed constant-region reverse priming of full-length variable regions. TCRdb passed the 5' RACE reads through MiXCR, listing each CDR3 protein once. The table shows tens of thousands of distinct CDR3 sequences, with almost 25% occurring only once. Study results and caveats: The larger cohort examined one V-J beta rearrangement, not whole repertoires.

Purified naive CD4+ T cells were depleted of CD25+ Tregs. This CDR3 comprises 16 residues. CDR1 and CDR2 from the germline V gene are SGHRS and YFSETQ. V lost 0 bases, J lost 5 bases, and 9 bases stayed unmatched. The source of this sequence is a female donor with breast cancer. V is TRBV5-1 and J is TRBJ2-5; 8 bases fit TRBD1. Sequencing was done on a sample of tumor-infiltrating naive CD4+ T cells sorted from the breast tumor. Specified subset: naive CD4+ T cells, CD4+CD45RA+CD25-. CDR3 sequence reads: CASSLGDRSKGETQYF. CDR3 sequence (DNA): TGCGCCAGCAGCTTGGGGGACAGGTCCAAGGGGGAGACCCAGTACTTC. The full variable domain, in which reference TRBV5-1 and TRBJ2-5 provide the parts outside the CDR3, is KAGVTQTPRYLIKTRGQQVTLSCSPISGHRSVSWYQQTPGQGLQFLFEYFSETQRNKGNFPGRFSGRQFSNSRSEMNVSTLELGDSALYLCASSLGDRSKGETQYFGPGTRLLVL.